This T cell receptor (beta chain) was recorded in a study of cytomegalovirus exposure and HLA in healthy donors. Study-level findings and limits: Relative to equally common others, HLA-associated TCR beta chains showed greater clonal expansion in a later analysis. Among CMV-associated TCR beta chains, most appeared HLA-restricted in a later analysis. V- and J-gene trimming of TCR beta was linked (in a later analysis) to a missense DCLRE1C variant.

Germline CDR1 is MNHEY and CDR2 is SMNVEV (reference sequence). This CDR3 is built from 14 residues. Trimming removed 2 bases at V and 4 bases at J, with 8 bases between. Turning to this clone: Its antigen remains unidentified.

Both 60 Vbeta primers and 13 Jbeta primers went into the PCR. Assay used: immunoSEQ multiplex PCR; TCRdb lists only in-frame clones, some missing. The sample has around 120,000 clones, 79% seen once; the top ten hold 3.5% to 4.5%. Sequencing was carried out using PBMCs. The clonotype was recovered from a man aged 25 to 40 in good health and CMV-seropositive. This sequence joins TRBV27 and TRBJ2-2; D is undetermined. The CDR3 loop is CASSLIGATGELFF. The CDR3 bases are TGTGCCAGCAGTTTAATTGGAGCCACCGGGGAGCTGTTTTTT.